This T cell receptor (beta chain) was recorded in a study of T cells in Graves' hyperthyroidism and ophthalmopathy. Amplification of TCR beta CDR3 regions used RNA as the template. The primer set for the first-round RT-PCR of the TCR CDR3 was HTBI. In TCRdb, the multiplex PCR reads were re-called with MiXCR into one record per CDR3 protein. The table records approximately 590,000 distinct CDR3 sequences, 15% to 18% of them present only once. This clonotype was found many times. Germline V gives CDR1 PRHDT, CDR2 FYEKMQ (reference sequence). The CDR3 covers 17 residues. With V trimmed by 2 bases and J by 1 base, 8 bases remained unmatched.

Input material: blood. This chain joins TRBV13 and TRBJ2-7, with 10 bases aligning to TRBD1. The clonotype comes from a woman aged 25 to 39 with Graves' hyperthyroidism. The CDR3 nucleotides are TGTGCCAGCAGCTTAAGGTTGGGACAGGGGAGTTCCTACGAGCAGTACTTC. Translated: CASSLRLGQGSSYEQYF.